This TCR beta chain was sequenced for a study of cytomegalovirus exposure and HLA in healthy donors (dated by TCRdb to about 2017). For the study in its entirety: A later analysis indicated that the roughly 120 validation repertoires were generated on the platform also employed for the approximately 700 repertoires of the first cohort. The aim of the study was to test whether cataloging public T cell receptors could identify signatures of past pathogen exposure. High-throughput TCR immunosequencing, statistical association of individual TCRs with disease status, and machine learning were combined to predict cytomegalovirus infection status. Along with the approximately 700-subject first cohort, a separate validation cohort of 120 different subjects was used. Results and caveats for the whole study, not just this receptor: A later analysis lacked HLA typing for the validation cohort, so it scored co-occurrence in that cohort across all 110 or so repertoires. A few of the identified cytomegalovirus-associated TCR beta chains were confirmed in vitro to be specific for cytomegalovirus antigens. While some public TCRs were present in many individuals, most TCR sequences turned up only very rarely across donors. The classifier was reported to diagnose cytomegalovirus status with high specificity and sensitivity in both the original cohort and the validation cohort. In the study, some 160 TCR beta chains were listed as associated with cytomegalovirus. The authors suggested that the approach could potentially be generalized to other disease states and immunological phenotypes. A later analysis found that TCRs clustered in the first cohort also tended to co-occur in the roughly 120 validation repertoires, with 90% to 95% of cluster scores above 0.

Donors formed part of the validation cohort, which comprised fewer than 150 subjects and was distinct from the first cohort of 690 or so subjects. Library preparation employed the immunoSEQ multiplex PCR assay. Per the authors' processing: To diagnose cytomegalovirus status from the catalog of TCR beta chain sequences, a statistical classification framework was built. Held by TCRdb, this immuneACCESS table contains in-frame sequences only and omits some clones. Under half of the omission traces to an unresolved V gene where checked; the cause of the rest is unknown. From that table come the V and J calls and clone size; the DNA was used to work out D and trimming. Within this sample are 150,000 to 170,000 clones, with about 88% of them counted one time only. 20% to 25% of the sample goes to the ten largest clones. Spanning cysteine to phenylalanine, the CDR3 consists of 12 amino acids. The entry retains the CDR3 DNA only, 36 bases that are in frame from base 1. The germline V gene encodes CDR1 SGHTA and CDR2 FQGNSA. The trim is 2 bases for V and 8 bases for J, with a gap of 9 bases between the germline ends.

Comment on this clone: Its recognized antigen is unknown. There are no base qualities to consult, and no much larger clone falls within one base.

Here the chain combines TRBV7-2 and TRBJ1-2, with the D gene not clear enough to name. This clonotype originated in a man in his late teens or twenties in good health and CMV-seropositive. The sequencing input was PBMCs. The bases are TGTGCCAGCAGCTTAAGCTCAGCGGGCTACACCTTC. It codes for CASSLSSAGYTF.